The 27 T cell receptor beta chains in this list originate from one sample, sequenced in a study of T-cell memory formation after mild COVID-19. One entry per CDR3 protein, called by TCRdb with MiXCR from the 5' RACE reads. The sample records hundreds of thousands of distinct CDR3 sequences, approximately 23% being singletons. The specimen sequenced was PBMCs or a T cell subset sorted from them (not recorded which). The receptors were gathered from an adult woman who had mild COVID-19 (a few samples of this study predate the infection). Cell type and time point are not known.

The chain has TRBV20-1 and TRBJ2-3; 8 bases fit TRBD2. The ends lost 6 bases at V and 6 bases at J; junction bases unmatched: 11. This CDR3 has 14 residues. Germline-derived CDR1 and CDR2 are DFQATT and SNEGSKA (reference sequence). CDR3 loop: CSAPRSGSVDTQYF. The CDR3 DNA follows: TGCAGTGCCCCTCGGAGCGGGAGCGTTGATACGCAGTATTTT.

V usage is TRBV28 and J usage is TRBJ2-7; 7 bases align to TRBD1. Germline CDR1 and CDR2: MDHEN and SYDVKM. This CDR3 has 16 residues. The junction had 11 bases not matched to a gene; V was cut back by 2 bases and J by 4 bases. The CDR3 is CASSLDPDRSTYEQYF. Written as DNA, the CDR3 is TGTGCCAGCAGTTTAGACCCGGACAGGTCGACGTACGAGCAGTACTTC.

The chain recombines TRBV19 with TRBJ2-7, with TRBD2 identical over 8 bases. V shed 3 bases, J shed 3 bases, and the junction held 7 bases outside the gene matches. The length of the CDR3 is 15 residues. In germline, CDR1 is LNHDA, CDR2 SQIVND (reference sequence). This CDR3 is CASSIAAGGHYEQYF. Here the CDR3 DNA reads TGTGCCAGTAGTATTGCGGCGGGAGGCCACTACGAGCAGTACTTC.

This chain connects TRBV18 to TRBJ1-6; no clear D. This CDR3 has 13 residues. Trimming removed 2 bases from V and 5 bases from J, with 4 bases in between. The V gene's germline CDR1 is KGHSH and CDR2 LQKENI. CDR3: CASSPSDNSPLHF. DNA of the CDR3: TGTGCCAGCTCACCAAGCGATAATTCACCCCTCCACTTT.

About this clonotype: Since a much larger clone is just one base distant, this may be a read error. The V gene is TRBV9, the J gene TRBJ1-1; D unclear. Deletions cut 1 base from V and 1 base from J, with 5 bases between. The CDR3 has 13 residues. CDR1 is SGDLS, CDR2 YYNGEE, per germline. The CDR3 nucleotides are TGTGCCAGCAGCGTATCGGCGAACACTGAAGCTTTCTTT. Translation: CASSVSANTEAFF.

This clonotype was detected a few times. V is TRBV12-3 or TRBV12-4 and J is TRBJ1-2, with 8 bases fitting TRBD1. The V gene end was trimmed by 2 bases and the J gene end by 4 bases; junction bases not matched to a gene: 6. This CDR3 is built from 15 residues. The CDR3 DNA follows: TGTGCCAGCAGTTTACGGACAGGGTGGGCCTATGGCTACACCTTC. It specifies CASSLRTGWAYGYTF.

The chain carries TRBV6-6 and TRBJ2-3; 10 bases map to TRBD2. The CDR3 extends over 15 amino acids. From germline, CDR1 is MNHNY and CDR2 SVGAGI (reference sequence). V shed 6 bases and J 5 bases; nucleotides not matched to a gene: 8. CDR3 nucleotides: TGTGCCAGCAGCTTCGGGACTAGCGTTATAGATACGCAGTATTTT. Its protein product is CASSFGTSVIDTQYF.

This sequence joins TRBV6-2 or TRBV6-3 and TRBJ1-1; possibly TRBD1 for D (5 bases). The CDR3 spans 16 residues. Trimming stripped 0 bases from V and 1 base from J, with 12 bases between. Germline values: CDR1 MNHEY, CDR2 SVGEGT. CDR3 residues: CASSYSKYTGNTEAFF. The CDR3 DNA follows: TGTGCCAGCAGTTACTCGAAATATACAGGGAACACTGAAGCTTTCTTT.

This chain links TRBV5-1 with TRBJ2-5, with 7 bases fitting TRBD2. V gave up 2 bases and J gave up 7 bases; unmatched junction bases: 11. Germline values: CDR1 SGHRS, CDR2 YFSETQ. The CDR3 has 15 amino acids. The CDR3 coding sequence is TGCGCCAGCAGCTTCGACCCAACGGGAGGCGGGACCCAGTACTTC. It translates to CASSFDPTGGGTQYF.

The V and J genes are TRBV7-9 and TRBJ1-1; D may be TRBD1 (5 bases). Germline CDR1 reads SEHNR; CDR2 reads FQNEAQ (reference sequence). This CDR3 has 15 amino acids. V was pared by 9 bases and J by 0 bases, with 17 bases between. The CDR3: CASRSSRALNTEAFF. The CDR3 coding sequence is TGTGCCAGTAGATCTTCCAGGGCCCTGAACACTGAAGCTTTCTTT.

The chain combines TRBV5-1 with TRBJ1-2; tentatively, D is TRBD1 (6 bases). This CDR3 spans 18 amino acids. CDR1 and CDR2 (germline): SGHRS, YFSETQ. The V and J ends lost 1 base and 4 bases respectively, with 23 bases between them. CDR3 nucleotide sequence: TGCGCCAGCAGCTTGACTCGGGCTACAATGGACAGATCCTATGGCTACACCTTC. Residues: CASSLTRATMDRSYGYTF. The full variable domain, completed using reference TRBV5-1 and TRBJ1-2, is KAGVTQTPRYLIKTRGQQVTLSCSPISGHRSVSWYQQTPGQGLQFLFEYFSETQRNKGNFPGRFSGRQFSNSRSEMNVSTLELGDSALYLCASSLTRATMDRSYGYTFGSGTRLTVV.

The chain carries TRBV7-6 and TRBJ1-5, with 9 bases fitting TRBD1. Per germline, CDR1 SGHVS and CDR2 FNYEAQ. V lost 5 bases, J lost 7 bases, and 6 bases stayed unmatched. This CDR3 comprises 14 residues. CDR3 nucleotide sequence: TGTGCCAGCAGCCCTACAGGGGGCGACCAGCCCCAGCATTTT. This gives the protein CASSPTGGDQPQHF.

The chain carries TRBV12-3 or TRBV12-4 and TRBJ2-2; tentatively, D is TRBD1 (6 bases). V lost 5 bases and J 5 bases, leaving 12 bases between the germline ends. The CDR3 runs to 14 residues. CDR3 nucleotide sequence: TGTGCCAGCAGTGTACAGGGATGGACCGGGGAGCTGTTTTTT. Encoded protein: CASSVQGWTGELFF.

J is TRBJ2-7 and V is TRBV11-2; TRBD2 might be the D (6 bases). CDR3 length equals 14 residues. CDR1 and CDR2 from the germline V gene are SGHAT and FQNNGV. Trimming stripped 8 bases from V and 2 bases from J, with 16 bases between. In DNA, the CDR3 is TGTGCCAGCGCTCATCCGGGAGACCCCTACGAGCAGTACTTC. Protein: CASAHPGDPYEQYF.

This clonotype was seen a single time. The rearrangement links TRBV2 to TRBJ1-6; unclear D gene. This CDR3 is 15 amino acids long. From germline, CDR1 is SNHLY and CDR2 FYNNEI. V was pared by 4 bases and J by 7 bases, with 14 bases between. The CDR3 is CASSGIDSRNSPLHF. The CDR3 DNA follows: TGTGCCAGCAGTGGGATCGACTCGAGGAATTCACCCCTCCACTTT.

The gene calls are TRBV18 and TRBJ2-7; D ambiguous. Trimming removed 3 bases from V and 4 bases from J, with 13 bases in between. CDR3 length: 14 residues. Germline lookup yields CDR1 KGHSH and CDR2 LQKENI. This CDR3 reads CASSPPGPGYEQYF. The CDR3 DNA sequence: TGTGCCAGCTCACCCCCAGGACCGGGTTACGAGCAGTACTTC.

This clonotype occurred a few times. The chain uses TRBV4-3 and TRBJ1-6; D not resolved. V was pared by 0 bases and J by 10 bases, with 7 bases between. The CDR3 covers 13 residues. Germline CDR1 reads LGHNA; CDR2 reads YSLEER. This CDR3 reads CASSQERGSPLHF. For the CDR3, the DNA is TGCGCCAGCAGCCAAGAAAGAGGATCACCCCTCCACTTT.

The chain joins TRBV7-3 to TRBJ2-2, with D unclear. The length of the CDR3 is 13 residues. The germline gives CDR1 SGHTA, CDR2 FQGTGA. V was pared by 3 bases and J by 7 bases, with 9 bases between. The CDR3 spells CASSFLGFGELFF. The DNA for the CDR3 is TGTGCCAGCAGCTTTCTGGGGTTCGGGGAGCTGTTTTTT.

This clonotype showed up many times. V and J are TRBV5-1 and TRBJ1-1; possibly TRBD1 for D (6 bases). Deletions cut 3 bases from V and 0 bases from J, with 9 bases between. The CDR3 covers 14 residues. Germline lookup yields CDR1 SGHRS and CDR2 YFSETQ. DNA of the CDR3: TGCGCCAGCAGCTCCAGGGGAATGAACACTGAAGCTTTCTTT. Translated, it gives CASSSRGMNTEAFF.

The chain employs TRBV12-5 and TRBJ1-1; D is uncertain. The CDR3 covers 12 residues. From germline, CDR1 is LGHNT and CDR2 FRNRAP. V lost 4 bases and J 5 bases, leaving 8 bases between the germline ends. CDR3 amino acids: CASGSPGTEAFF. DNA for the CDR3: TGTGCTAGTGGTTCCCCTGGGACTGAAGCTTTCTTT.

This chain uses TRBV14 with TRBJ2-5, with D tentatively TRBD2 (6 bases). The CDR3 is 15 amino acids. V was clipped by 5 bases and J by 2 bases, with 15 bases between them. CDR1 and CDR2 (germline): SGHDN, FVKESK. For the CDR3, the DNA is TGTGCCAGCAGCAGGGGCGGGGCGACTCAAGAGACCCAGTACTTC. Translation gives CASSRGGATQETQYF.

The chain has TRBV29-1 and TRBJ1-1; 12 nucleotides line up with TRBD1. This CDR3 is 12 amino acids long. Losses at the gene ends were 7 bases for V and 11 bases for J; bases not matched to a gene: 8. Germline V gives CDR1 SQVTM, CDR2 ANQGSEA. CDR3 in amino acids: CSAGTGGIGAFF. CDR3 DNA sequence: TGCAGCGCCGGGACAGGGGGCATTGGGGCTTTCTTT. Complete variable domain (other parts from reference TRBV29-1 and TRBJ1-1): SAVISQKPSRDICQRGTSLTIQCQVDSQVTMMFWYRQQPGQSLTLIATANQGSEATYESGFVIDKFPISRPNLTFSTLTVSNMSPEDSSIYLCSAGTGGIGAFFGQGTRLTVV.

In this sample, this clonotype turned up a few times. V and J are TRBV20-1 and TRBJ2-7; weak D call: TRBD2 (5 bases). CDR3 length equals 12 residues. Trimming took off 3 bases at V and 1 base at J, with 7 bases between the two ends. Germline lookup yields CDR1 DFQATT and CDR2 SNEGSKA (reference sequence). CDR3 in amino acids: CSARDFSYEQYF. For the CDR3, the DNA is TGCAGTGCTAGGGACTTTTCCTACGAGCAGTACTTC.

V is TRBV3-1 and J is TRBJ2-1, with 7 bases identical to TRBD2. The CDR3 extends over 15 amino acids. The V gene end was trimmed by 5 bases and the J gene end by 12 bases; junction bases not matched to a gene: 16. Germline CDR1 and CDR2: LGHDT and YNNKEL (reference sequence). The CDR3 region is CASSLQAARASGQFF. The CDR3 DNA follows: TGTGCCAGCAGCTTACAGGCGGCTAGAGCTAGCGGGCAGTTCTTC.

This clonotype turned up a few times. The rearrangement uses TRBV30 and TRBJ1-5; TRBD1 is a possible D gene (5 bases). Germline assignment: CDR1 GTSNPN and CDR2 SVGIG (reference sequence). V lost 2 bases, J lost 7 bases, and 12 bases lay in between. The CDR3 consists of 13 residues. The CDR3 here is CAWSRTGGQPQHF. DNA for the CDR3: TGTGCCTGGAGTAGGACTGGGGGACAGCCCCAGCATTTT. Full variable domain (remainder filled in from reference TRBV30 and TRBJ1-5): SQTIHQWPATLVQPVGSPLSLECTVEGTSNPNLYWYRQAAGRGLQLLFYSVGIGQISSEVPQNLSASRPQDRQFILSSKKLLLSDSGFYLCAWSRTGGQPQHFGDGTRLSIL.

The J gene is TRBJ2-2, the V gene TRBV28, with D possibly TRBD1 on 5 matching bases. The ends were cut back, 9 bases at V and 1 base at J, with 12 bases in the middle. CDR1 and CDR2 from the germline V gene are MDHEN and SYDVKM. CDR3 length: 14 residues. CDR3 DNA sequence: TGTGCCAGTTTAATTGGACAGAACACCGGGGAGCTGTTTTTT. Translated: CASLIGQNTGELFF.

The gene calls are TRBV7-9 and TRBJ2-7, with 7 bases lining up with TRBD1. The CDR3 contains 15 residues. Trimming removed 2 bases from V and 6 bases from J; junction bases left unmatched: 10. Germline V gene lookup returns CDR1 SEHNR and CDR2 FQNEAQ (reference sequence). Written as DNA, the CDR3 is TGTGCCAGCAGCTTATGGGTAGGGGGCGTACGCGAGCAGTACTTC. Encoded protein: CASSLWVGGVREQYF.